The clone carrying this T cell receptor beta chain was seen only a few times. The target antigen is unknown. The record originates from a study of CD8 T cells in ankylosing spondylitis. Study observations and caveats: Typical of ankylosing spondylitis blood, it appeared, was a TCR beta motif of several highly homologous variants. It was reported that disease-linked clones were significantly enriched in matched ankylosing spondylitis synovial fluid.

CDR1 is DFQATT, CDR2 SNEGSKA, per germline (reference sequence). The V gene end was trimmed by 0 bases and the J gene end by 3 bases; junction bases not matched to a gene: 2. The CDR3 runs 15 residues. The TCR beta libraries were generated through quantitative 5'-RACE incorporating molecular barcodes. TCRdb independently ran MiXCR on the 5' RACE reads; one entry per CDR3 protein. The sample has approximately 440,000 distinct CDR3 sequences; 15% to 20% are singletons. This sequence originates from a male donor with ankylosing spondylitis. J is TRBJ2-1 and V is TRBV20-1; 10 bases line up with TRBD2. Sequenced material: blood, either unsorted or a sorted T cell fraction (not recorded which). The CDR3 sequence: CSAREASGSYNEQFF. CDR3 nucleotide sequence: TGCAGTGCTAGAGAGGCTAGCGGGAGCTACAATGAGCAGTTCTTC.